The 21 T cell receptor beta chains in this list originate from one sample, sequenced in a study of blood T cell repertoires in COVID-19. Repertoires were generated with immunoSEQ multiplex PCR, while TCRdb's copy carries only in-frame clones and drops some. The sample carries 45,000 to 70,000 clones, about four fifths recorded once. The material sequenced was peripheral blood. Receptor source: a woman of 80 years or more with acute or convalescent COVID-19.

V usage is TRBV19 and J usage is TRBJ2-3, with 7 positions matching TRBD2. The V segment lost 4 bases and the J segment 4 bases; nucleotides outside the gene matches: 5. This CDR3 has 14 amino acids. Germline assignment: CDR1 LNHDA and CDR2 SQIVND (reference sequence). CDR3 in amino acids: CASSNQGGADTQYF. The CDR3 DNA sequence: TGTGCCAGTAGTAACCAGGGAGGGGCAGATACGCAGTATTTT.

The V and J genes are TRBV7-8 and TRBJ1-2, with 9 bases fitting TRBD1. Per the germline V gene, CDR1 is SGHVS and CDR2 is FQNEAQ. The CDR3 spans 15 residues. The V segment lost 4 bases and the J segment 8 bases; nucleotides outside the gene matches: 11. CDR3: CASSYQYGTGYGYTF. The DNA of the CDR3 is TGTGCCAGCAGCTATCAATACGGGACAGGGTACGGCTACACCTTC.

The V call is TRBV6-5, the J call TRBJ1-5; the match to TRBD1 covers 9 bases. This CDR3 has 14 amino acids. The germline V gene encodes CDR1 MNHEY and CDR2 SVGAGI. The junction had 9 bases not matched to a gene; V was cut back by 8 bases and J by 7 bases. Here the CDR3 DNA reads TGTGCCAGCGGCACAGGGGGCGCAGGGCAGCCCCAGCATTTT. Encoded protein: CASGTGGAGQPQHF.

This sequence joins TRBV9 and TRBJ2-5, with 8 bases aligning to TRBD2. The CDR3 extends over 17 amino acids. CDR1 is SGDLS, CDR2 YYNGEE, per germline. The J segment lost 1 base and the V segment lost 4 bases, leaving 12 bases of the junction unmatched. CDR3 coding DNA: TGTGCCAGCAGCCTATTGGGGGCTAGCGGGTTCCAAGAGACCCAGTACTTC. Its protein is CASSLLGASGFQETQYF.

The gene calls are TRBV27 and TRBJ2-5; D uncertain. From germline, CDR1 is MNHEY and CDR2 SMNVEV (reference sequence). The CDR3 contains 11 residues. The germline V and J ends were trimmed by 4 bases and 7 bases, with 7 bases remaining between them. CDR3 protein: CASSSSRTQYF. Here the CDR3 DNA reads TGTGCCAGCAGTTCCTCTAGGACCCAGTACTTC.

This clone was seen a single time. V gene TRBV10-3 combines with J gene TRBJ1-1; maybe TRBD1 (5 bases). V shed 2 bases and J shed 5 bases, with 12 bases lying between them. This CDR3 is built from 14 residues. Germline CDR1 reads ENHRY; CDR2 reads SYGVKD. CDR3: CAISEQAGRTEAFF. The CDR3 coding sequence is TGTGCCATCAGTGAGCAAGCAGGGCGGACTGAAGCTTTCTTT.

The gene calls are TRBV7-3 and TRBJ2-2; D is perhaps TRBD1 (6 bases). The CDR3 is 16 amino acids. Germline V lookup: CDR1 SGHTA, CDR2 FQGTGA. Trimming removed 0 bases at V and 0 bases at J, with 8 bases between. CDR3 amino acids: CASSLTGAPNTGELFF. Written as DNA, the CDR3 is TGTGCCAGCAGCTTAACGGGGGCCCCGAACACCGGGGAGCTGTTTTTT.

The rearrangement uses TRBV28 and TRBJ2-5; TRBD1 aligns across 8 bases. This CDR3 has 14 residues. The J segment lost 4 bases and the V segment lost 2 bases, leaving 3 bases of the junction unmatched. Germline V lookup: CDR1 MDHEN, CDR2 SYDVKM. The CDR3 sequence: CASSLGRGLETQYF. The CDR3 DNA reads TGTGCCAGCAGTTTAGGCAGGGGGCTAGAGACCCAGTACTTC. Together with reference TRBV28 and TRBJ2-5, the CDR3 gives the full variable domain: DVKVTQSSRYLVKRTGEKVFLECVQDMDHENMFWYRQDPGLGLRLIYFSYDVKMKEKGDIPEGYSVSREKKERFSLILESASTNQTSMYLCASSLGRGLETQYFGPGTRLLVL.

The V gene is TRBV6-2 or TRBV6-3, the J gene TRBJ2-2; D gene unclear. The germline V gene has CDR1 MNHEY and CDR2 SVGEGT. Trimming took off 3 bases at V and 2 bases at J, with 19 bases between the two ends. The CDR3 covers 18 residues. DNA of the CDR3: TGTGCCAGCAGTTATGCCCCGCCCGGAGTAGTAAACACCGGGGAGCTGTTTTTT. Amino acid sequence: CASSYAPPGVVNTGELFF.

This chain uses TRBV4-1 with TRBJ2-1; a possible D gene is TRBD2 (7 bases). V was trimmed by 1 base and J by 2 bases, leaving 12 bases between them. The CDR3 length is 16 residues. Germline lookup yields CDR1 MGHRA and CDR2 YSYEKL. CDR3 loop: CASSQGGGRAYNEQFF. The CDR3 nucleotides are TGCGCCAGCAGCCAAGGGGGGGGGCGAGCCTACAATGAGCAGTTCTTC.

This clone showed up just a few times. The chain uses TRBV20-1 and TRBJ1-2, with D possibly matching TRBD1 (5 bases). The germline V and J ends were trimmed by 3 bases and 3 bases, with 14 bases remaining between them. Germline loops: CDR1 DFQATT, CDR2 SNEGSKA (reference sequence). The CDR3 is made up of 14 amino acids. In nucleotides, the CDR3 is TGCAGTGCTAGTTCCGGGACTCGGGACTATGGCTACACCTTC. Amino acid sequence: CSASSGTRDYGYTF.

The chain recombines TRBV5-1 with TRBJ2-2; D might be TRBD1 (6 bases). Germline V gene data show CDR1 as SGHRS and CDR2 as YFSETQ. V lost 3 bases and J lost 7, with 10 bases in between. CDR3 length: 13 residues. CDR3 DNA sequence: TGCGCCAGCAGCTCGGACAGTCGCGGGGAGCTGTTTTTT. This encodes CASSSDSRGELFF.

The V call is TRBV11-2, the J call TRBJ1-1; 7 bases are shared with TRBD1. The J segment lost 5 bases and the V segment lost 5 bases, leaving 8 bases of the junction unmatched. The germline CDR1 and CDR2 sequences are SGHAT and FQNNGV. CDR3 length: 14 amino acids. The CDR3 reads CASSQGGVGTEAFF. Written as DNA, the CDR3 is TGTGCCAGCAGCCAGGGGGGAGTAGGGACTGAAGCTTTCTTT.

This rearrangement joins TRBV28 to TRBJ2-5, with D hard to call. Germline loops: CDR1 MDHEN, CDR2 SYDVKM. V lost 5 bases and J lost 4, with 5 bases in between. The CDR3 runs to 11 residues. CDR3 sequence: CASSQAETQYF. The CDR3, as DNA: TGTGCCAGCAGTCAGGCAGAGACCCAGTACTTC.

V gene TRBV30 combines with J gene TRBJ2-7, with 7 bases that match TRBD1. Germline CDR1 is GTSNPN and CDR2 is SVGIG (reference sequence). Trimming removed 2 bases from V and 3 bases from J; junction bases left unmatched: 7. The CDR3 runs to 14 residues. The CDR3 region has the DNA TGTGCCTGGAGTCACAGGGGATACAACTACGAGCAGTACTTC. Its translation: CAWSHRGYNYEQYF. Looking up the rest from reference TRBV30 and TRBJ2-7 gives the full variable domain: SQTIHQWPATLVQPVGSPLSLECTVEGTSNPNLYWYRQAAGRGLQLLFYSVGIGQISSEVPQNLSASRPQDRQFILSSKKLLLSDSGFYLCAWSHRGYNYEQYFGPGTRLTVT.

DNA of the CDR3: TGCAGCGTTGAAGGTCAGGACAGGGGGTATGGCTACACCTTC. Its translation: CSVEGQDRGYGYTF. This rearrangement joins TRBV29-1 to TRBJ1-2; 10 positions match TRBD1. V gave up 1 base and J gave up 5 bases; unmatched junction bases: 4. The CDR3 runs 14 residues. Germline loops: CDR1 SQVTM, CDR2 ANQGSEA. Complete variable domain (other parts from reference TRBV29-1 and TRBJ1-2): SAVISQKPSRDICQRGTSLTIQCQVDSQVTMMFWYRQQPGQSLTLIATANQGSEATYESGFVIDKFPISRPNLTFSTLTVSNMSPEDSSIYLCSVEGQDRGYGYTFGSGTRLTVV.

The chain carries TRBV5-1 and TRBJ2-2; the match to TRBD1 covers 9 bases. The germline gives CDR1 SGHRS, CDR2 YFSETQ. The CDR3 is 17 amino acids. The J segment lost 5 bases and the V segment lost 0 bases, leaving 8 bases of the junction unmatched. The CDR3 protein is CASSLVGTGKGTGELFF. In nucleotides, the CDR3 is TGCGCCAGCAGCTTGGTGGGGACAGGGAAAGGAACCGGGGAGCTGTTTTTT.

V and J are TRBV7-8 and TRBJ1-5; D unclear. Per the germline V gene, CDR1 is SGHVS and CDR2 is FQNEAQ. The CDR3 spans 13 residues. Trimming stripped 6 bases from V and 7 bases from J, with 13 bases between. CDR3 coding DNA: TGTGCCAGCAGTTCGGGAGGGAACCAGCCCCAGCATTTT. Translating it yields CASSSGGNQPQHF.

The V call is TRBV19, the J call TRBJ2-7; 7 positions agree with TRBD1. Per germline, CDR1 LNHDA and CDR2 SQIVND (reference sequence). The trim removed 3 bases at V and 4 bases at J, leaving 3 bases unmatched. This CDR3 has 13 amino acids. CDR3 bases: TGTGCCAGTAGTATTCAGGGGGATTACGAGCAGTACTTC. This encodes CASSIQGDYEQYF.

V and J are TRBV10-3 and TRBJ2-3; D ambiguous. Trimming left V 0 bases short and J 4 bases short, with 8 bases between. Germline lookup yields CDR1 ENHRY and CDR2 SYGVKD. The CDR3 is made up of 14 amino acids. CDR3 sequence: CAISESLVADTQYF. As DNA, the CDR3 is TGTGCCATCAGTGAGTCATTAGTGGCAGATACGCAGTATTTT.

The chain uses TRBV6-2 or TRBV6-3 and TRBJ2-3, with 13 bases lining up with TRBD2. The CDR3 extends over 21 amino acids. Germline V gives CDR1 MNHEY, CDR2 SVGEGT. The J segment lost 0 bases and the V segment lost 2 bases, leaving 14 bases of the junction unmatched. The CDR3: CASSYSTGTSGARFSTDTQYF. CDR3 DNA: TGTGCCAGCAGTTACAGTACCGGGACTAGCGGGGCGCGATTCAGCACAGATACGCAGTATTTT.